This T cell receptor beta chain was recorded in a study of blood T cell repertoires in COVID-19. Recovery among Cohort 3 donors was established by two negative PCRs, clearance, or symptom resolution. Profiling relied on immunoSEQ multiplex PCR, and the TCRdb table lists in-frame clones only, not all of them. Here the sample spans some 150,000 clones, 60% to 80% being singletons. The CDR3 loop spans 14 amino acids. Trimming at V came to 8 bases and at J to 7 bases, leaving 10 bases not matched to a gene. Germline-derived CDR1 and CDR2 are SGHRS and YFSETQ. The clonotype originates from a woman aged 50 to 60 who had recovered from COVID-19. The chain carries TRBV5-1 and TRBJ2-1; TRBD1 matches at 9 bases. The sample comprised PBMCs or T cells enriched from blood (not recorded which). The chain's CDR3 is CASDPGQGVNEQFF. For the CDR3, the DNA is TGCGCCAGTGATCCGGGACAGGGCGTTAATGAGCAGTTCTTC.